These 8 T cell receptor beta chains share one sample of origin, sequenced in a study of blood T cell repertoires in COVID-19. Here immunoSEQ multiplex PCR was the method, and the copy in TCRdb shows in-frame clones only, minus some. Of 310,000 or so clones listed, over 75% are singletons. Sequencing was carried out using PBMCs or T cells enriched from blood (not recorded which). These receptors originate from a woman aged 40 to 49 who had recovered from COVID-19.

The chain joins TRBV29-1 to TRBJ1-4; TRBD1 aligns across 7 bases. CDR1 SQVTM and CDR2 ANQGSEA come from the germline V gene. The J segment lost 8 bases and the V segment lost 6 bases, leaving 12 bases of the junction unmatched. The CDR3 contains 14 residues. CDR3 residues: CSVHYDRDYEKLFF. The CDR3 nucleotides read TGCAGCGTCCACTACGACAGGGATTACGAAAAACTGTTTTTT. Full variable domain (missing parts from reference TRBV29-1 and TRBJ1-4): SAVISQKPSRDICQRGTSLTIQCQVDSQVTMMFWYRQQPGQSLTLIATANQGSEATYESGFVIDKFPISRPNLTFSTLTVSNMSPEDSSIYLCSVHYDRDYEKLFFGSGTQLSVL.

The rearrangement uses TRBV9 and TRBJ2-5; TRBD2 agrees at 15 bases. The CDR3 runs to 17 residues. The germline V gene encodes CDR1 SGDLS and CDR2 YYNGEE. V was pared by 4 bases and J by 2 bases, with 6 bases of the junction left unmatched. The chain's CDR3 is CASSSGLAGGVQETQYF. CDR3 DNA sequence: TGTGCCAGCAGCTCGGGACTAGCGGGGGGTGTACAAGAGACCCAGTACTTC.

The sample holds a few counts of this clone. V is TRBV6-2 or TRBV6-3 and J is TRBJ1-1; the D is unclear. Germline assignment: CDR1 MNHEY and CDR2 SVGEGT. Trimming pared 6 bases from V and 0 bases from J, leaving 14 bases between. The CDR3 contains 15 residues. The CDR3 here is CASSSHPTLNTEAFF. Written as DNA, the CDR3 is TGTGCCAGCAGCTCGCACCCCACATTGAACACTGAAGCTTTCTTT.

V gene TRBV18 combines with J gene TRBJ1-4; 10 bases fit TRBD1. CDR3 length: 14 residues. V trimming: 6 bases; J trimming: 8 bases; junction bases outside the gene matches: 6. Germline values: CDR1 KGHSH, CDR2 LQKENI. The CDR3 protein is CASSLDRGTEKLFF. CDR3 coding DNA: TGTGCCAGCTCCTTGGACAGGGGGACAGAAAAACTGTTTTTT.

The chain recombines TRBV19 with TRBJ1-6; 10 nucleotides align to TRBD1. CDR1 is LNHDA, CDR2 SQIVND, per germline (reference sequence). CDR3 length: 15 amino acids. After removal of 6 bases from V and 8 bases from J, the junction contained 7 bases not matched to a gene. In nucleotides, the CDR3 is TGTGCCAGTAGAAGGACAGGGGGGATGGATTCACCCCTCCACTTT. It yields the protein CASRRTGGMDSPLHF.

This clone was counted once. The chain joins TRBV28 to TRBJ2-5, with TRBD1 identical over 9 bases. Germline V gives CDR1 MDHEN, CDR2 SYDVKM. V lost 5 bases and J lost 5; bases outside the gene matches: 12. The CDR3 runs 16 residues. CDR3 sequence: CASSDAPGQGTETQYF. As DNA, the CDR3 is TGTGCCAGCAGTGATGCTCCGGGACAGGGTACCGAGACCCAGTACTTC.

V usage is TRBV30 and J usage is TRBJ2-2, with D perhaps matching TRBD2 (5 bases). This CDR3 spans 13 amino acids. Germline V gene data show CDR1 as GTSNPN and CDR2 as SVGIG (reference sequence). V lost 4 bases and J lost 5, with 11 bases in between. CDR3 residues: CAWNPGGTGELFF. CDR3 coding DNA: TGTGCCTGGAATCCCGGCGGGACCGGGGAGCTGTTTTTT.

V is TRBV18 and J is TRBJ2-7; D gene ambiguous. V was shortened by 6 bases and J by 1 base, with 10 bases between the two germline ends. Looked up from germline, CDR1 is KGHSH and CDR2 is LQKENI. The CDR3 has 13 residues. The CDR3 sequence is CASSEVLSYEQYF. The CDR3 bases are TGTGCCAGCTCTGAGGTGTTATCCTACGAGCAGTACTTC.